The 26 T cell receptor beta chains in this list originate from one sample, sequenced in a study of Graves' ophthalmopathy and Graves' hyperthyroidism. Amplified TCR beta CDR3 regions were obtained using RNA transcripts as template. In the first round, RT-PCR was carried out with HTBI primers, and a multiplex PCR formed the second round. TCRdb redid the calling of the multiplex PCR reads with MiXCR, one entry per CDR3 protein. The table has some 250,000 distinct CDR3 sequences, roughly 50% seen once. Sample: peripheral blood. Receptors originate from an adult man with Graves' ophthalmopathy.

As for this clonotype: A junction end diverges from the germline sequence, so it may reflect a read error. The genes are TRBV7-2 and TRBJ2-5; D gene uncertain. This CDR3 is built from 10 residues. Germline V CDR1 and CDR2: SGHTA, FQGNSA. The CDR3 DNA sequence: TGTGCCGGCAGCGAGGAGACCCAGTACTTC. Translation: CAGSEETQYF.

This clonotype was found a few times. This sequence joins TRBV20-1 and TRBJ2-5, with 11 bases that match TRBD2. CDR1 and CDR2 from the germline V gene are DFQATT and SNEGSKA (reference sequence). The CDR3 loop spans 13 amino acids. V lost 7 bases, J lost 5 bases, and 6 bases stayed unmatched. The CDR3 nucleotides read TGCAGTGGGATAGCGGGGGGGCGGGAGACCCAGTACTTC. This translates into CSGIAGGRETQYF.

The chain recombines TRBV10-3 with TRBJ2-3; 8 positions agree with TRBD2. V was clipped by 4 bases and J by 0 bases; unmatched bases: 9. The germline V gene has CDR1 ENHRY and CDR2 SYGVKD. The length of the CDR3 is 17 residues. The CDR3 region is CAISGLAGSSSTDTQYF. CDR3 DNA: TGTGCCATCAGTGGATTAGCGGGGTCCTCTAGCACAGATACGCAGTATTTT.

The chain has TRBV11-2 and TRBJ2-7, with 8 bases fitting TRBD2. With V trimmed by 1 base and J by 7 bases, 9 bases remained unmatched. Germline CDR1 reads SGHAT; CDR2 reads FQNNGV. This CDR3 is 15 amino acids long. CDR3 coding DNA: TGTGCCAGCAGCTTAGTCGGGGGGGGGCCTGGGGAGCAGTACTTC. Protein: CASSLVGGGPGEQYF.

The chain joins TRBV9 to TRBJ1-4, with 8 bases fitting TRBD1. CDR1 and CDR2 from the germline V gene are SGDLS and YYNGEE. V gave up 4 bases and J gave up 7 bases; unmatched junction bases: 12. The CDR3 consists of 16 residues. This CDR3 reads CASSPTPQGVGEKLFF. The CDR3, as DNA: TGTGCCAGCAGCCCAACCCCACAGGGGGTAGGTGAAAAACTGTTTTTT. The full variable domain, in which reference TRBV9 and TRBJ1-4 provide the parts outside the CDR3, is DSGVTQTPKHLITATGQRVTLRCSPRSGDLSVYWYQQSLDQGLQFLIQYYNGEERAKGNILERFSAQQFPDLHSELNLSSLELGDSALYFCASSPTPQGVGEKLFFGSGTQLSVL.

Only a few counts were recorded for this clonotype. The V gene is TRBV12-3 or TRBV12-4, the J gene TRBJ1-1, with a weak D call TRBD1 (5 bases). Between the trimmed V and J ends, which lost 5 bases and 8 bases, there was a span of 15 bases. The CDR3 runs to 13 residues. The CDR3 nucleotides are TGTGCCAGCAGTCCTCATAACAGGTTAGAAGCTTTCTTT. Translating it yields CASSPHNRLEAFF.

The V and J genes are TRBV7-2 and TRBJ2-7, with 8 bases fitting TRBD1. Germline lookup yields CDR1 SGHTA and CDR2 FQGNSA. V was pared by 5 bases and J by 1 base, with 7 bases of the junction left unmatched. CDR3 length equals 15 residues. Here the CDR3 reads CASSTYRGTSYEQYF. The CDR3 region has the DNA TGTGCCAGCAGCACCTACAGGGGGACTTCCTACGAGCAGTACTTC.

This chain uses TRBV5-6 with TRBJ2-5, with a possible D match to TRBD1 (6 bases). The CDR3 is 14 residues long. Per germline, CDR1 SGHDT and CDR2 YYEEEE. Deletions cut 4 bases from V and 5 bases from J, with 15 bases between. The CDR3 region is CASSKTGPGETQYF. The CDR3 region has the DNA TGTGCCAGCAGCAAAACAGGGCCAGGGGAGACCCAGTACTTC.

The rearrangement uses TRBV5-1 and TRBJ1-1, with 7 bases lining up with TRBD1. The CDR3 is 15 amino acids. Germline V CDR1 and CDR2: SGHRS, YFSETQ. The trim removed 0 bases at V and 1 base at J, leaving 3 bases unmatched. This chain's CDR3 is CASSLEGGANTEAFF. DNA for the CDR3: TGCGCCAGCAGCTTGGAAGGGGGCGCGAACACTGAAGCTTTCTTT.

Worth noting for this clonotype: An end of the junction differs from the germline gene, which may be a read error. V and J are TRBV10-3 and TRBJ2-7; no clear D gene. The CDR3 length is 13 residues. Germline V lookup: CDR1 ENHRY, CDR2 SYGVKD. The CDR3 DNA sequence: TGTGCCAGCAGTGAAATTGTTTCCTACGAGCAGTACTTC. This sequence encodes CASSEIVSYEQYF.

A remark on this clonotype: Just one base apart from a much larger clone, this may be a read error. The V call is TRBV20-1, the J call TRBJ2-7; 13 positions agree with TRBD2. Germline V lookup: CDR1 DFQATT, CDR2 SNEGSKA (reference sequence). This CDR3 contains 14 residues. This chain's CDR3 is CSAITSGGAHERYF. CDR3 DNA sequence: TGCAGTGCCATTACTAGCGGGGGGGCCCACGAGCGGTACTTC.

The rearrangement links TRBV15 to TRBJ1-4, with D possibly being TRBD1 (5 bases). The CDR3 sequence is 14 residues long. The germline V gene encodes CDR1 LNHNV and CDR2 YYDKDF (reference sequence). Trimming took 4 bases from V and 8 from J, leaving 14 bases between them. The CDR3 DNA reads as TGTGCCACCAGCACCCGGGGGAGGGAGGAAAAACTGTTTTTT. Amino acids: CATSTRGREEKLFF.

The chain links TRBV7-9 to TRBJ1-5; D ambiguous. From germline, CDR1 is SEHNR and CDR2 FQNEAQ (reference sequence). This CDR3 spans 12 amino acids. The ends were cut back, 5 bases at V and 7 bases at J, with 9 bases in the middle. CDR3 loop: CASSPGRQPQHF. DNA of the CDR3: TGTGCCAGCAGCCCCGGACGACAGCCCCAGCATTTT. Full variable domain (missing parts from reference TRBV7-9 and TRBJ1-5): DTGVSQNPRHKITKRGQNVTFRCDPISEHNRLYWYRQTLGQGPEFLTYFQNEAQLEKSRLLSDRFSAERPKGSFSTLEIQRTEQGDSAMYLCASSPGRQPQHFGDGTRLSIL.

This clonotype has a handful of counts. This sequence joins TRBV18 and TRBJ1-1, with D possibly TRBD1 on 5 matching bases. This CDR3 spans 14 amino acids. Trimming removed 2 bases at V and 0 bases at J, with 7 bases between. The germline CDR1 and CDR2 sequences are KGHSH and LQKENI. CDR3 in amino acids: CASSPGAMNTEAFF. CDR3 bases: TGTGCCAGCTCACCAGGGGCAATGAACACTGAAGCTTTCTTT.

V usage is TRBV20-1 and J usage is TRBJ2-1; tentatively, D is TRBD2 (6 bases). CDR1 and CDR2 (germline): DFQATT, SNEGSKA (reference sequence). The length of the CDR3 is 15 residues. The V and J ends lost 0 bases and 5 bases respectively, with 14 bases between them. CDR3 DNA: TGCAGTGCTAGAGATACCGGGCGGGGAGACAATGAGCAGTTCTTC. Encoded protein: CSARDTGRGDNEQFF.

In its sample, this clonotype was seen many times. The chain's CDR3 is CASSPRSRGKSTEAFF. CDR3 coding DNA: TGTGCCAGCAGCCCCAGAAGCAGGGGGAAGAGCACTGAAGCTTTCTTT. J is TRBJ1-1 and V is TRBV7-6, with 7 bases aligning to TRBD1. CDR3 size: 16 residues. Germline values: CDR1 SGHVS, CDR2 FNYEAQ. V shed 5 bases, J shed 4 bases, and the junction held 13 bases outside the gene matches.

On this clonotype itself: This may stem from a read error, because a much larger clone lies one nucleotide away. This chain connects TRBV19 to TRBJ1-2; D ambiguous. Trimming took off 7 bases at V and 9 bases at J, with 12 bases between the two ends. CDR1 LNHDA and CDR2 SQIVND come from the germline V gene (reference sequence). CDR3 size: 11 residues. The CDR3 spells CASNLIDRYTF. The CDR3 bases are TGTGCCAGTAACTTAATCGACCGCTACACCTTC.

The rearrangement links TRBV9 to TRBJ1-3, with D uncertain. CDR1 is SGDLS and CDR2 is YYNGEE in the germline V gene. CDR3 length: 12 residues. The V end was cut by 4 bases, the J end by 4 bases, with 6 bases between. In nucleotides, the CDR3 is TGTGCCAGCAGCACCCGGGGAAACACCATATATTTT. This gives the protein CASSTRGNTIYF.

V gene TRBV7-6 combines with J gene TRBJ2-1; 7 bases agree with TRBD2. This CDR3 has 14 amino acids. The V segment lost 6 bases and the J segment 7 bases; nucleotides outside the gene matches: 9. Germline V CDR1 and CDR2: SGHVS, FNYEAQ. For the CDR3, the DNA is TGTGCCAGCAGTTCTAGCGGTGGGAAGAATGAGCAGTTCTTC. Translating gives CASSSSGGKNEQFF.

The sample holds one count of this clonotype. This chain links TRBV29-1 with TRBJ1-1; 10 bases line up with TRBD1. The CDR3 consists of 14 residues. Germline values: CDR1 SQVTM, CDR2 ANQGSEA. Germline trimming cut 7 bases from V and 1 base from J; bases unmatched to any gene: 6. CDR3 region: CSARQGASNTEAFF. The CDR3, as DNA: TGCAGCGCCCGACAGGGGGCCTCGAACACTGAAGCTTTCTTT.

This clonotype was recorded at least ten times. The chain couples TRBV9 to TRBJ1-3; D gene unclear. CDR3 length: 12 residues. The ends were cut back, 3 bases at V and 4 bases at J, with 5 bases in the middle. Looked up from germline, CDR1 is SGDLS and CDR2 is YYNGEE. CDR3 DNA sequence: TGTGCCAGCAGCGCCAGGGGAAACACCATATATTTT. Amino acids: CASSARGNTIYF.

This clonotype was seen a single time. This chain links TRBV7-9 with TRBJ1-6; tentatively, D is TRBD1 (5 bases). Germline lookup yields CDR1 SEHNR and CDR2 FQNEAQ (reference sequence). This CDR3 region has 15 residues. Trimming took 5 bases from V and 7 from J, leaving 15 bases between them. CDR3 region: CASSTSDSPNSPLHF. CDR3 nucleotides: TGTGCCAGCAGCACTTCAGACAGCCCCAATTCACCCCTCCACTTT.

This chain links TRBV19 with TRBJ2-6; TRBD1 agrees at 7 bases. CDR3 length equals 17 residues. Germline V lookup: CDR1 LNHDA, CDR2 SQIVND (reference sequence). The junction had 8 bases not matched to a gene; V was cut back by 6 bases and J by 0 bases. CDR3 nucleotides: TGTGCCAGTAGGAGGGGGCGGTACAGCTCTGGGGCCAACGTCCTGACTTTC. Translating it yields CASRRGRYSSGANVLTF.

The chain employs TRBV7-8 and TRBJ2-6; 7 bases are a match to TRBD1. CDR3 length: 18 amino acids. CDR1 and CDR2 from the germline V gene are SGHVS and FQNEAQ. The V segment lost 5 bases and the J segment 1 base; nucleotides outside the gene matches: 11. The CDR3 spells CASSGPGQFFSGANVLTF. CDR3 coding DNA: TGTGCCAGCAGCGGGCCGGGACAGTTTTTTTCTGGGGCCAACGTCCTGACTTTC.

This clonotype has more than one count but fewer than ten. The chain couples TRBV7-9 to TRBJ1-2; 9 nucleotides agree with TRBD1. Germline loops: CDR1 SEHNR, CDR2 FQNEAQ (reference sequence). The CDR3 contains 15 residues. The junction had 3 bases not matched to a gene; V was cut back by 1 base and J by 3 bases. CDR3 sequence (DNA): TGTGCCAGCAGCTTAGGGGGACAGGGTTACTATGGCTACACCTTC. Amino acids: CASSLGGQGYYGYTF. Using reference TRBV7-9 and TRBJ1-2 for the parts outside the CDR3, the full variable domain is DTGVSQNPRHKITKRGQNVTFRCDPISEHNRLYWYRQTLGQGPEFLTYFQNEAQLEKSRLLSDRFSAERPKGSFSTLEIQRTEQGDSAMYLCASSLGGQGYYGYTFGSGTRLTVV.

The V call is TRBV7-2, the J call TRBJ1-1, with D possibly matching TRBD1 (5 bases). V was pared by 5 bases and J by 12 bases, with 16 bases between. The CDR3 contains 12 residues. The germline gives CDR1 SGHTA, CDR2 FQGNSA. CDR3 in DNA: TGTGCCAGCAGCATCAGCGGGGGTAGGCCTTTCTTT. Residues: CASSISGGRPFF.